Listed below are T cell receptor beta chains from one sample, sequenced in a study of Ad26.COV2.S vaccination and SARS-CoV-2 variants. Using immunoSEQ multiplex PCR, the repertoire was profiled, and TCRdb retains in-frame clones only, with some absent. There are some 190,000 clones in the sample; around 90% occur only once, and around 6.3% lies in the top ten. The sequenced sample was peripheral blood, obtained after recovery from COVID-19. Source of these receptors: a human donor who had recovered from COVID-19. Both conserved end residues are part of each CDR3. Fields, in order: clone size, V gene, J gene, D gene, CDR3 protein, CDR3 DNA. A D gene is named only where the DNA matches it firmly. Size is stated for part of the rows, as once, few or many counts, or as a class when the clone is expanded.

clone_size: NA; v_call: TRBV19; j_call: TRBJ2-1; d_call: TRBD1; cdr3_aa: CASRSITGDNEQFF; cdr3_nt: TGTGCCAGTAGATCCATAACAGGGGACAATGAGCAGTTCTTC
clone_size: NA; v_call: TRBV19; j_call: TRBJ1-5; d_call: NA; cdr3_aa: CASSTWENNQPQHF; cdr3_nt: TGTGCCAGTAGTACATGGGAAAATAATCAGCCCCAGCATTTT
clone_size: NA; v_call: TRBV7-2; j_call: TRBJ1-2; d_call: NA; cdr3_aa: CASSLTPGGNYGYTF; cdr3_nt: TGTGCCAGCAGCTTAACCCCCGGGGGCAACTATGGCTACACCTTC
clone_size: few; v_call: TRBV3-1/TRBV3-2; j_call: TRBJ1-5; d_call: NA; cdr3_aa: CASSSAGSSQPQHF; cdr3_nt: TGTGCCAGCAGCTCCGCGGGATCAAGTCAGCCCCAGCATTTT
clone_size: NA; v_call: TRBV18; j_call: TRBJ1-1; d_call: NA; cdr3_aa: CASSPRESYMNTEAFF; cdr3_nt: TGTGCCAGCTCACCAAGAGAGTCCTACATGAACACTGAAGCTTTCTTT
clone_size: NA; v_call: TRBV10-3; j_call: TRBJ2-1; d_call: NA; cdr3_aa: CAISVLTGTSYNEQFF; cdr3_nt: TGTGCCATCAGTGTTCTAACCGGGACCTCCTACAATGAGCAGTTCTTC
clone_size: NA; v_call: TRBV4-1; j_call: TRBJ2-5; d_call: NA; cdr3_aa: CASSPRTVGTQYF; cdr3_nt: TGCGCCAGCAGCCCTCGGACAGTGGGGACCCAGTACTTC
clone_size: NA; v_call: TRBV7-2; j_call: TRBJ2-2; d_call: NA; cdr3_aa: CASSLGGNTGELFF; cdr3_nt: TGTGCCAGCAGCTTAGGGGGGAATACCGGGGAGCTGTTTTTT
clone_size: NA; v_call: TRBV20-1; j_call: TRBJ2-7; d_call: NA; cdr3_aa: CSASGGTYEQYF; cdr3_nt: TGCAGTGCTAGTGGGGGTACCTACGAGCAGTACTTC
clone_size: NA; v_call: TRBV19; j_call: TRBJ1-1; d_call: NA; cdr3_aa: CASSITGNTEAFF; cdr3_nt: TGTGCCAGTAGTATCACAGGGAACACTGAAGCTTTCTTT
clone_size: few; v_call: TRBV2; j_call: TRBJ2-7; d_call: NA; cdr3_aa: CASGPSELSQYF; cdr3_nt: TGTGCCAGCGGCCCGAGTGAGTTATCGCAGTACTTC
clone_size: NA; v_call: TRBV5-1; j_call: TRBJ2-2; d_call: TRBD1; cdr3_aa: CASSPTGQGIGTGELFF; cdr3_nt: TGCGCCAGCAGCCCCACGGGACAGGGAATAGGGACCGGGGAGCTGTTTTTT
clone_size: few; v_call: TRBV12-2; j_call: TRBJ2-1; d_call: NA; cdr3_aa: CASRLGVSGSVAYNEQFF; cdr3_nt: TGTGCAAGTCGCTTAGGGGTTAGCGGGAGTGTGGCCTACAATGAGCAGTTCTTC
clone_size: once; v_call: TRBV6-5; j_call: TRBJ2-1; d_call: NA; cdr3_aa: CASSYSSSNEQFF; cdr3_nt: TGTGCCAGCAGTTACTCTAGTTCGAATGAGCAGTTCTTC
clone_size: NA; v_call: TRBV12-3/TRBV12-4; j_call: TRBJ1-1; d_call: NA; cdr3_aa: CASSLAVQVEAFF; cdr3_nt: TGTGCCAGCAGTTTAGCGGTTCAGGTTGAAGCTTTCTTT
clone_size: NA; v_call: TRBV4-1; j_call: TRBJ2-1; d_call: TRBD2; cdr3_aa: CASSQDRRAGENSYNEQFF; cdr3_nt: TGCGCCAGCAGCCAAGACAGGAGAGCGGGGGAAAACTCCTACAATGAGCAGTTCTTC
clone_size: NA; v_call: TRBV5-1; j_call: TRBJ1-5; d_call: NA; cdr3_aa: CASSSKQPQHF; cdr3_nt: TGCGCCAGCAGCTCGAAGCAGCCCCAGCATTTT
clone_size: NA; v_call: TRBV28; j_call: TRBJ1-1; d_call: NA; cdr3_aa: CASSLPAGNTEAFF; cdr3_nt: TGTGCCAGCAGTTTACCGGCGGGAAACACTGAAGCTTTCTTT
clone_size: NA; v_call: TRBV20-1; j_call: TRBJ2-3; d_call: TRBD2; cdr3_aa: CSADTSVAQYF; cdr3_nt: TGCAGTGCGGATACTAGCGTGGCGCAGTATTTT
clone_size: NA; v_call: TRBV12-3/TRBV12-4; j_call: TRBJ1-6; d_call: TRBD1; cdr3_aa: CASSGDRSPLHF; cdr3_nt: TGTGCCAGCAGCGGGGACAGATCACCCCTCCACTTT
clone_size: NA; v_call: TRBV5-1; j_call: TRBJ1-2; d_call: TRBD1; cdr3_aa: CASSFRGQDGYTF; cdr3_nt: TGCGCCAGCAGCTTCAGGGGGCAGGATGGCTACACCTTC
clone_size: once; v_call: TRBV28; j_call: TRBJ2-5; d_call: NA; cdr3_aa: CASSLGFRYQETQYF; cdr3_nt: TGTGCCAGCAGTTTAGGGTTTAGGTACCAAGAGACCCAGTACTTC
clone_size: NA; v_call: TRBV2; j_call: TRBJ2-3; d_call: NA; cdr3_aa: CATGRGTGMDTQYF; cdr3_nt: TGTGCCACCGGCCGGGGGACGGGAATGGATACGCAGTATTTT
clone_size: few; v_call: TRBV7-9; j_call: TRBJ1-3; d_call: NA; cdr3_aa: CASSPPTRGNTIYF; cdr3_nt: TGTGCCAGCAGCCCCCCGACTCGTGGAAACACCATATATTTT
clone_size: NA; v_call: TRBV19; j_call: TRBJ2-7; d_call: NA; cdr3_aa: CASSRGSVYEQYF; cdr3_nt: TGTGCCAGTTCTAGAGGGAGCGTCTACGAGCAGTACTTC
clone_size: NA; v_call: TRBV6-5; j_call: TRBJ1-5; d_call: NA; cdr3_aa: CASRQGIDNQPQHF; cdr3_nt: TGTGCCAGCAGACAGGGTATCGACAATCAGCCCCAGCATTTT
clone_size: NA; v_call: TRBV10-3; j_call: TRBJ2-5; d_call: NA; cdr3_aa: CAISAPSQETQYF; cdr3_nt: TGTGCCATCAGTGCGCCAAGTCAAGAGACCCAGTACTTC
clone_size: NA; v_call: TRBV7-9; j_call: TRBJ2-5; d_call: TRBD1; cdr3_aa: CASSRRDSLQETQYF; cdr3_nt: TGTGCCAGCAGTCGACGGGACAGTCTTCAAGAGACCCAGTACTTC
clone_size: NA; v_call: TRBV27; j_call: TRBJ2-3; d_call: TRBD2; cdr3_aa: CASSFPSGGATDTQYF; cdr3_nt: TGTGCCAGCAGTTTCCCCAGCGGGGGGGCGACAGATACGCAGTATTTT
clone_size: NA; v_call: TRBV4-1; j_call: TRBJ1-4; d_call: NA; cdr3_aa: CASSQDTQSATNEKLFF; cdr3_nt: TGCGCCAGCAGCCAAGACACCCAGTCTGCAACTAATGAAAAACTGTTTTTT
clone_size: NA; v_call: TRBV5-4; j_call: TRBJ1-3; d_call: NA; cdr3_aa: CASSQGTQRTIYF; cdr3_nt: TGTGCCAGCAGCCAGGGGACCCAGAGGACCATATATTTT
clone_size: NA; v_call: TRBV30; j_call: TRBJ1-1; d_call: NA; cdr3_aa: CAWNPLGTAGAFF; cdr3_nt: TGTGCCTGGAACCCTCTAGGTACAGCCGGAGCTTTCTTT
clone_size: NA; v_call: TRBV9; j_call: TRBJ2-3; d_call: TRBD1; cdr3_aa: CASSVARGRGKADTQYF; cdr3_nt: TGTGCCAGCAGCGTAGCTAGGGGGCGCGGTAAAGCAGATACGCAGTATTTT
clone_size: NA; v_call: TRBV11-2; j_call: TRBJ2-1; d_call: NA; cdr3_aa: CASSLTGESSYNEQFF; cdr3_nt: TGTGCCAGCAGCTTGACCGGGGAAAGCTCCTACAATGAGCAGTTCTTC
clone_size: NA; v_call: TRBV3-1/TRBV3-2; j_call: TRBJ2-7; d_call: NA; cdr3_aa: CASSRLSGSSYEQYF; cdr3_nt: TGTGCCAGCAGCCGACTTAGCGGCAGCTCCTACGAGCAGTACTTC
clone_size: NA; v_call: TRBV5-1; j_call: TRBJ1-4; d_call: NA; cdr3_aa: CASSFSAYNEKLFF; cdr3_nt: TGCGCCAGCAGCTTTTCAGCCTATAATGAAAAACTGTTTTTT
clone_size: NA; v_call: TRBV23-1; j_call: TRBJ2-1; d_call: NA; cdr3_aa: CASSQGGSYNEQFF; cdr3_nt: TGCGCCAGCAGTCAGGGCGGCTCCTACAATGAGCAGTTCTTC
clone_size: NA; v_call: TRBV19; j_call: TRBJ2-7; d_call: NA; cdr3_aa: CASSMAASYEQYF; cdr3_nt: TGTGCCAGTAGTATGGCAGCTTCCTACGAGCAGTACTTC
clone_size: once; v_call: TRBV7-3; j_call: TRBJ2-2; d_call: TRBD1; cdr3_aa: CASSLLPSTGNVKANTGELFF; cdr3_nt: TGTGCCAGCAGCTTGCTCCCTTCGACAGGGAATGTAAAAGCGAACACCGGGGAGCTGTTTTTT
clone_size: NA; v_call: TRBV3-1/TRBV3-2; j_call: TRBJ2-5; d_call: NA; cdr3_aa: CASSPSGLQETQYF; cdr3_nt: TGTGCCAGCAGCCCGTCGGGATTACAAGAGACCCAGTACTTC
clone_size: NA; v_call: TRBV9; j_call: TRBJ2-1; d_call: NA; cdr3_aa: CASSVEQTRDEQFF; cdr3_nt: TGTGCCAGCAGCGTAGAACAGACCAGGGATGAGCAGTTCTTC
clone_size: NA; v_call: TRBV30; j_call: TRBJ1-1; d_call: NA; cdr3_aa: CAWSVSVRGTEAFF; cdr3_nt: TGTGCCTGGAGTGTATCGGTCCGGGGCACTGAAGCTTTCTTT
clone_size: once; v_call: TRBV6-5; j_call: TRBJ2-5; d_call: TRBD1; cdr3_aa: CASSSSTDRVEETQYF; cdr3_nt: TGTGCCAGCAGTTCATCTACCGACAGGGTTGAAGAGACCCAGTACTTC
clone_size: NA; v_call: TRBV12-3/TRBV12-4; j_call: TRBJ2-3; d_call: NA; cdr3_aa: CASRRVTDTQYF; cdr3_nt: TGTGCCAGCAGGAGGGTCACAGATACGCAGTATTTT
clone_size: NA; v_call: TRBV11-2; j_call: TRBJ2-5; d_call: TRBD2; cdr3_aa: CASSQGLAGGHVPETQYF; cdr3_nt: TGTGCCAGCAGCCAAGGACTAGCGGGGGGGCATGTTCCAGAGACCCAGTACTTC
clone_size: NA; v_call: TRBV18; j_call: TRBJ1-1; d_call: NA; cdr3_aa: CASSPQRVAEAFF; cdr3_nt: TGTGCCAGCTCACCACAAAGGGTAGCGGAAGCTTTCTTT
clone_size: NA; v_call: TRBV4-1; j_call: TRBJ1-5; d_call: NA; cdr3_aa: CASSQEGRWQPQHF; cdr3_nt: TGCGCCAGCAGCCAAGAAGGCCGTTGGCAGCCCCAGCATTTT
clone_size: NA; v_call: TRBV7-9; j_call: TRBJ2-3; d_call: NA; cdr3_aa: CASSLGGSGADTQYF; cdr3_nt: TGTGCCAGCAGCTTAGGAGGTAGCGGCGCAGATACGCAGTATTTT
clone_size: NA; v_call: TRBV11-1; j_call: TRBJ2-1; d_call: TRBD2; cdr3_aa: CASSPSGEIHEQFF; cdr3_nt: TGTGCCAGCAGCCCTAGCGGGGAGATCCATGAGCAGTTCTTC
clone_size: NA; v_call: TRBV27; j_call: TRBJ2-2; d_call: NA; cdr3_aa: CASSLQGNTGELFF; cdr3_nt: TGTGCCAGCAGTTTACAGGGGAACACCGGGGAGCTGTTTTTT
clone_size: NA; v_call: TRBV30; j_call: TRBJ2-5; d_call: NA; cdr3_aa: CAWTGNWRETQYF; cdr3_nt: TGTGCCTGGACAGGGAATTGGCGGGAGACCCAGTACTTC
clone_size: NA; v_call: TRBV13; j_call: TRBJ2-1; d_call: NA; cdr3_aa: CASSLVTNNEQFF; cdr3_nt: TGTGCCAGCAGCTTAGTTACTAACAATGAGCAGTTCTTC
clone_size: NA; v_call: TRBV28; j_call: TRBJ2-2; d_call: NA; cdr3_aa: CAGGYWANTGELFF; cdr3_nt: TGTGCCGGGGGGTATTGGGCGAACACCGGGGAGCTGTTTTTT
clone_size: NA; v_call: TRBV28; j_call: TRBJ1-2; d_call: NA; cdr3_aa: CASSRANYGYTF; cdr3_nt: TGTGCCAGCAGTAGGGCTAACTATGGCTACACCTTC
clone_size: once; v_call: TRBV7-8; j_call: TRBJ2-1; d_call: NA; cdr3_aa: CASSEAGGRMQFF; cdr3_nt: TGTGCCAGCAGCGAAGCCGGGGGGCGCATGCAGTTCTTC
clone_size: NA; v_call: TRBV7-9; j_call: TRBJ2-1; d_call: NA; cdr3_aa: CASSVTGTIYNEQFF; cdr3_nt: TGTGCCAGCAGCGTAACAGGGACCATTTACAATGAGCAGTTCTTC
clone_size: NA; v_call: TRBV7-9; j_call: TRBJ2-5; d_call: NA; cdr3_aa: CASSSQETQYF; cdr3_nt: TGTGCCAGCAGCTCACAAGAGACCCAGTACTTC
clone_size: NA; v_call: TRBV7-9; j_call: TRBJ1-1; d_call: NA; cdr3_aa: CASMGRGTEAFF; cdr3_nt: TGTGCCAGCATGGGTAGAGGAACTGAAGCTTTCTTT
clone_size: NA; v_call: TRBV27; j_call: TRBJ2-7; d_call: TRBD1; cdr3_aa: CASSGQGIYEQYF; cdr3_nt: TGTGCCAGCTCGGGACAGGGGATTTACGAGCAGTACTTC
clone_size: NA; v_call: TRBV24-1; j_call: TRBJ2-1; d_call: TRBD2; cdr3_aa: CATSETSGGSYNEQFF; cdr3_nt: TGTGCCACCAGTGAAACTAGCGGGGGCTCCTACAATGAGCAGTTCTTC